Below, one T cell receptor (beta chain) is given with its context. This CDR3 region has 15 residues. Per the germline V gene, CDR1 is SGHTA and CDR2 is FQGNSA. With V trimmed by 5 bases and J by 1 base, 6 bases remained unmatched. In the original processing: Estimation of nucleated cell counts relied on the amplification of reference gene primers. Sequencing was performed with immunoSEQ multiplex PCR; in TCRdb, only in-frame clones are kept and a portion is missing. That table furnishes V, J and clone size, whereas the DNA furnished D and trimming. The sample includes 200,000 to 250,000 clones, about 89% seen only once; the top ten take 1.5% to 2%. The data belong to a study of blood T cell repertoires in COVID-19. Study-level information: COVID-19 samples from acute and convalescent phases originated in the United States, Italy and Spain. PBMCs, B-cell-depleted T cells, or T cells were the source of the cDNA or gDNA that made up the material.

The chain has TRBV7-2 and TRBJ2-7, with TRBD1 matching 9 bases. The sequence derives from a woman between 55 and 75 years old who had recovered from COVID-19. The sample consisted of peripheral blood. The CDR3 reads CASSAGQGRSYEQYF. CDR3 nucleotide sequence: TGTGCCAGCAGCGCGGGACAGGGTAGATCCTACGAGCAGTACTTC.